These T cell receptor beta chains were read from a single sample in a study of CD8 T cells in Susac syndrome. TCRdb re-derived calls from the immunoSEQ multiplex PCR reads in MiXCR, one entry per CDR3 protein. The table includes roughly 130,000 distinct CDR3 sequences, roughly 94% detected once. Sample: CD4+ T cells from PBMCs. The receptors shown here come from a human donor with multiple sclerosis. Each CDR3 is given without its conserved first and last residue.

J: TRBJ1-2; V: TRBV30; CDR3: AWGLAYGYT
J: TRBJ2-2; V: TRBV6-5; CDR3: ASSYLRQGTGELF
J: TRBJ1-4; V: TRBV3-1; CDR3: ASSRQAEKLF
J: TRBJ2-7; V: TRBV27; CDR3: ASSFWGYEQY
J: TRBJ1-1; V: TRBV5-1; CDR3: ASSSGTGTTEAF
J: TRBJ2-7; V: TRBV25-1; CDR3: ASSGGLAQY
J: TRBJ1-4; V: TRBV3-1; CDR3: ASRQMAAGNEKLF
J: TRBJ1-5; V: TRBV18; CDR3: ASSPPGGQPQH
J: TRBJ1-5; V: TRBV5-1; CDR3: ASSFDRGRNQPQH
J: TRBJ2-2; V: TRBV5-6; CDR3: ASSLDRATGELF
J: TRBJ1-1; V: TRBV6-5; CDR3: ASSETVNTEAF
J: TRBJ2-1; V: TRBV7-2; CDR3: ASRFPLTGVYDEQF
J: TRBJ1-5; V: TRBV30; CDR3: AWGTGDGQPQH
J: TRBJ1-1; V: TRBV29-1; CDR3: SVAEVGFKEAEAF
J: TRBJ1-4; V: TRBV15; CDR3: ATSRRTGFGGEKLF
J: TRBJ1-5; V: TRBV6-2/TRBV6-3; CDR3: ASSSRGVQPQH
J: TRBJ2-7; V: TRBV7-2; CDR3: ASSPYPRDRRNYEQY
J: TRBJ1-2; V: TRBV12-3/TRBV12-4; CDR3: ASSLGEANYGYT
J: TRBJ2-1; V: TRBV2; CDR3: ASSAWTSITF
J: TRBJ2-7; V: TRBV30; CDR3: AWSVKGDEQY
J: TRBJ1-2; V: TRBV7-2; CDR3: ASSLAGVHYGYT
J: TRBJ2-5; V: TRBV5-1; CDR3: ASSLLGGLETQY
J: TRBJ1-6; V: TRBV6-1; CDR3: ASSAPHNSPLH
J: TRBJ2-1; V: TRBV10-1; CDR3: ASSQGQTIYNEQF
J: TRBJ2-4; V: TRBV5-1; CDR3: ASSLGLAGDHIQY
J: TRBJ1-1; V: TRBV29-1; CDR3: SVENTQNTEAF
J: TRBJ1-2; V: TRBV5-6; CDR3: ASGLEDRRYPYGYT
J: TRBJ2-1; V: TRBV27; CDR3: ASSGTRSAYNEQF
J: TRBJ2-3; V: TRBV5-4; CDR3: ASSLQGGSDTQY
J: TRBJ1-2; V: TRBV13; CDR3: ASSTNSGTRTGYT
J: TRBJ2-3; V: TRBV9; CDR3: ASSVGSARTDTQY
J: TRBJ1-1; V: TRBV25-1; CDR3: ASSERTGTTEAF
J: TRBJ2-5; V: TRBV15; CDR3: ATSREATETQY
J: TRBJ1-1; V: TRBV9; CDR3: ASSVSTVLNTEAF
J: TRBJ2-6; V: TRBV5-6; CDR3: ASSLWGRTSGANVLT